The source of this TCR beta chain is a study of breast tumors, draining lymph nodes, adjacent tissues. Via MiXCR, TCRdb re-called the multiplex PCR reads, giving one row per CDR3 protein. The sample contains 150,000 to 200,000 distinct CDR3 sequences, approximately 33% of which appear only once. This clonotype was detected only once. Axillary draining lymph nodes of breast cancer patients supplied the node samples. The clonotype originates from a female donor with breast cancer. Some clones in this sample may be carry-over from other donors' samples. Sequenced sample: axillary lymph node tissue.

CDR3 loop: CASSRTSGSFYEQYF. The CDR3 DNA sequence: TGCGCCAGCAGCCGGACTAGCGGGAGTTTCTACGAGCAGTACTTC. The J gene is TRBJ2-7, the V gene TRBV5-1, with 13 bases lining up with TRBD2. This CDR3 region has 15 residues. Germline V gives CDR1 SGHRS, CDR2 YFSETQ. V dropped 4 bases and J dropped 3; count of bases not matched to a gene: 4.